What follows are 26 T cell receptor beta chains derived from one specimen sequenced in a study of response to subunit inactivated influenza vaccine. TCRdb processed the RT-PCR reads anew with MiXCR; each CDR3 protein has one entry. The sample lists around 200,000 distinct CDR3 sequences, roughly an eighth occurring once. Sequenced here: CD8+ T cells sorted from PBMCs, sampled 5 to 6 days after vaccination. The source is a man aged 50 to 59 who received an inactivated influenza vaccine.

This chain uses TRBV27 with TRBJ2-1, with D possibly TRBD2 on 5 matching bases. The CDR3 is made up of 13 amino acids. The V end lost 4 bases, the J end lost 5 bases, and 9 bases lay between the germline ends. Germline CDR1 and CDR2: MNHEY and SMNVEV (reference sequence). CDR3 bases: TGTGCCAGCAGTTGGGCCGGGGACAATGAGCAGTTCTTC. The encoded protein is CASSWAGDNEQFF.

This clonotype has only a few counts. The chain carries TRBV29-1 and TRBJ2-1; D is uncertain. CDR3 length: 16 residues. V dropped 0 bases and J dropped 0 bases, with 12 bases sitting between them. Germline V lookup: CDR1 SQVTM, CDR2 ANQGSEA. The CDR3 coding sequence is TGCAGCGTTGAAGATCTAGGAGAGAGCTCCTACAATGAGCAGTTCTTC. Translation: CSVEDLGESSYNEQFF.

The rearrangement joins TRBV20-1 to TRBJ2-3; maybe TRBD2 (5 bases). The length of the CDR3 is 12 residues. V shed 1 base and J shed 4 bases, with 6 bases lying between them. The germline V gene encodes CDR1 DFQATT and CDR2 SNEGSKA (reference sequence). The CDR3 DNA sequence: TGCAGTGCTAGAGTAGCGTCAGATACGCAGTATTTT. This encodes CSARVASDTQYF.

This clonotype was observed a handful of times. The chain has TRBV29-1 and TRBJ2-1; 14 bases map to TRBD2. CDR1 is SQVTM, CDR2 ANQGSEA, per germline. The CDR3 covers 15 residues. The V gene end was trimmed by 5 bases and the J gene end by 4 bases; junction bases not matched to a gene: 4. As DNA, the CDR3 is TGCAGCGTTTCGGGGACTAGCGGGAGTTACAATGAGCAGTTCTTC. Its translation: CSVSGTSGSYNEQFF.

There are a few counts of this clonotype. The chain uses TRBV4-1 and TRBJ1-2, with 7 bases matching TRBD1. This CDR3 has 16 residues. Trimming cost V 3 bases and J 1 base; bases outside gene matches: 8. The germline V gene encodes CDR1 MGHRA and CDR2 YSYEKL. The CDR3 sequence is CASSQGGTALNYGYTF. The CDR3 coding sequence is TGCGCCAGCAGCCAGGGTGGGACAGCACTTAACTATGGCTACACCTTC.

This sequence joins TRBV6-5 and TRBJ1-1; TRBD1 aligns across 8 bases. Germline V CDR1 and CDR2: MNHEY, SVGAGI. The CDR3 length is 12 residues. V lost 8 bases, J lost 5 bases, and 4 bases stayed unmatched. The chain's CDR3 is CASRQGRTEAFF. CDR3 sequence (DNA): TGTGCCAGCCGACAGGGGAGGACTGAAGCTTTCTTT.

This clonotype has a handful of counts. The chain employs TRBV7-9 and TRBJ1-1; D possibly corresponds to TRBD1 (5 bases). The germline V gene encodes CDR1 SEHNR and CDR2 FQNEAQ (reference sequence). The CDR3 is 15 amino acids. V gave up 4 bases and J gave up 4 bases, with 16 bases separating them. The CDR3 DNA sequence: TGTGCCAGCAGCTATCCAGTGGGGCGAAGCACTGAAGCTTTCTTT. It yields the protein CASSYPVGRSTEAFF.

The chain joins TRBV5-6 to TRBJ2-1; 15 bases fit TRBD2. Germline V CDR1 and CDR2: SGHDT, YYEEEE. The V segment lost 1 base and the J segment 0 bases; nucleotides outside the gene matches: 5. The CDR3 length is 19 residues. The CDR3 sequence: CASSLPSGLAGGSYNEQFF. CDR3 bases: TGTGCCAGCAGCTTGCCTTCGGGACTAGCGGGGGGCTCCTACAATGAGCAGTTCTTC.

This clonotype appeared many times. The V and J genes are TRBV29-1 and TRBJ2-3, with D tentatively TRBD1 or TRBD2 (5 bases each). This CDR3 has 11 residues. Trimming stripped 2 bases from V and 6 bases from J, with 6 bases between. Germline lookup yields CDR1 SQVTM and CDR2 ANQGSEA. The CDR3: CSVEWGDTQYF. CDR3 sequence (DNA): TGCAGCGTTGAATGGGGGGATACGCAGTATTTT.

The V call is TRBV2, the J call TRBJ2-7, with 9 bases matching TRBD2. Germline V CDR1 and CDR2: SNHLY, FYNNEI. After removal of 5 bases from V and 0 bases from J, the junction contained 8 bases not matched to a gene. There are 16 residues in the CDR3. CDR3 in DNA: TGTGCCAGCAGTAAAATGGGACTAGCAAGCTCCTACGAGCAGTACTTC. This gives the protein CASSKMGLASSYEQYF.

J is TRBJ2-1 and V is TRBV20-1; D may be TRBD2 (6 bases). CDR1 DFQATT and CDR2 SNEGSKA come from the germline V gene (reference sequence). V was clipped by 6 bases and J by 4 bases, with 25 bases between them. The CDR3 extends over 17 amino acids. The CDR3 spells CSAMGPKLGLGYNEQFF. The CDR3 DNA follows: TGCAGTGCCATGGGTCCCAAGTTGGGACTGGGGTACAATGAGCAGTTCTTC.

In its sample, this clonotype was seen a few times. The chain combines TRBV9 with TRBJ1-1; D gene uncertain. This CDR3 comprises 13 residues. Germline V gene data show CDR1 as SGDLS and CDR2 as YYNGEE. V was cut by 0 bases and J by 6 bases, with 9 bases left in between. CDR3: CASSVVSDAEAFF. CDR3 nucleotide sequence: TGTGCCAGCAGCGTAGTTTCTGACGCTGAAGCTTTCTTT.

At least ten counts were recorded for this clonotype. The chain uses TRBV4-2 and TRBJ2-1, with D tentatively TRBD1 (7 bases). V lost 3 bases, J lost 10 bases, and 13 bases lay in between. This CDR3 spans 13 amino acids. In germline, CDR1 is LGHNA, CDR2 YNFKEQ. Written as DNA, the CDR3 is TGTGCCAGCAGCCATCAGGGGGGAGCCGAGCAGTTCTTC. Translation: CASSHQGGAEQFF.

The table lists this clonotype with a few counts. The V call is TRBV6-2 or TRBV6-3, the J call TRBJ2-7; 7 nucleotides match TRBD1. The germline V gene encodes CDR1 MNHEY and CDR2 SVGEGT. With 4 bases clipped from V and 5 bases from J, the junction kept 2 bases outside the gene matches. The CDR3 covers 12 residues. The DNA for the CDR3 is TGTGCCAGCAGTTGGGACAGCGACGAGCAGTACTTC. This translates into CASSWDSDEQYF.

The CDR3 region is CASSHKPGLAYNEQFF. In nucleotides, the CDR3 is TGCGCCAGCAGCCACAAGCCGGGACTAGCTTACAATGAGCAGTTCTTC. V is TRBV5-1 and J is TRBJ2-1; 9 bases match TRBD2. With V trimmed by 4 bases and J by 4 bases, 9 bases remained unmatched. CDR3 length: 16 residues. Germline CDR1 SGHRS, CDR2 YFSETQ.

The chain joins TRBV6-2 or TRBV6-3 to TRBJ2-7; possible D gene TRBD2, 6 bases. V lost 5 bases and J 2 bases, leaving 13 bases between the germline ends. From germline, CDR1 is MNHEY and CDR2 SVGEGT. The CDR3 has 14 residues. CDR3 sequence (DNA): TGTGCCAGCAGTCCCCCAGGAGGGACCTACGAGCAGTACTTC. It yields the protein CASSPPGGTYEQYF.

The chain has TRBV27 and TRBJ2-1, with D unclear. The germline V gene encodes CDR1 MNHEY and CDR2 SMNVEV (reference sequence). The CDR3 loop spans 13 amino acids. V was trimmed by 2 bases and J by 4 bases, leaving 6 bases between them. The CDR3 here is CASSLMGYNEQFF. DNA for the CDR3: TGTGCCAGCAGTTTAATGGGATACAATGAGCAGTTCTTC.

This chain links TRBV4-3 with TRBJ2-2; 8 nucleotides agree with TRBD1. The CDR3 covers 16 residues. The trim removed 1 base at V and 6 bases at J, leaving 7 bases unmatched. Germline lookup yields CDR1 LGHNA and CDR2 YSLEER. CDR3 DNA sequence: TGCGCCAGCAGCCAAGGGACAGGGATGTGGGCCGGGGAGCTGTTTTTT. Translating gives CASSQGTGMWAGELFF.

In its sample, this clonotype was seen a few times. The chain employs TRBV28 and TRBJ2-2; 7 bases align to TRBD2. The CDR3 loop spans 15 amino acids. V shed 6 bases, J shed 4 bases, and the junction held 8 bases outside the gene matches. The germline V gene has CDR1 MDHEN and CDR2 SYDVKM. CDR3 coding DNA: TGTGCCAGCAGCCCCCTCACTAGCGTCACCGGGGAGCTGTTTTTT. Translated, it gives CASSPLTSVTGELFF.

The CDR3 DNA is TGTGCCAGCAGTTTTTTCCGGGACCGAGCCTTAGAGCAGTACTTC. Its translation: CASSFFRDRALEQYF. The genes are TRBV12-3 or TRBV12-4 and TRBJ2-7; tentatively, D is TRBD1 or TRBD2 (5 bases each). Trimming stripped 3 bases from V and 7 bases from J, with 19 bases between. The CDR3 length is 15 residues.

This clonotype came up a few times. This chain uses TRBV4-1 with TRBJ2-5; 14 bases fit TRBD2. With V trimmed by 4 bases and J by 5 bases, 6 bases remained unmatched. There are 16 residues in the CDR3. Germline values: CDR1 MGHRA, CDR2 YSYEKL. The CDR3 nucleotides read TGCGCCAGCAGCCCTAGGACTAGCGGGGGGCAGGAGACCCAGTACTTC. Translated, it gives CASSPRTSGGQETQYF.

The V call is TRBV4-1, the J call TRBJ2-6, with 7 bases fitting TRBD2. V trimming: 4 bases; J trimming: 2 bases; junction bases outside the gene matches: 8. The CDR3 consists of 17 residues. CDR1 MGHRA and CDR2 YSYEKL come from the germline V gene. The CDR3 spells CASSPGLTVTGANVLTF. The CDR3 nucleotides are TGCGCCAGCAGCCCGGGACTAACCGTTACTGGGGCCAACGTCCTGACTTTC.

The chain recombines TRBV12-3 or TRBV12-4 with TRBJ2-3; possible D gene TRBD2, 5 bases. CDR3 length: 14 residues. The V and J ends lost 0 bases and 6 bases respectively, with 10 bases between them. The CDR3 protein is CASSLAYLADTQYF. The CDR3 bases are TGTGCCAGCAGTTTAGCGTATCTAGCTGATACGCAGTATTTT.

This clonotype was found many times. The V gene is TRBV4-2, the J gene TRBJ2-7; TRBD1 might be the D (6 bases). This CDR3 has 16 amino acids. Trimming shortened V by 0 bases and J by 0 bases, and 12 bases separated the two germline ends. Germline V gene sequence: CDR1 LGHNA, CDR2 YNFKEQ. DNA of the CDR3: TGTGCCAGCAGCCAAGAGATTACAGGGTACTCCTACGAGCAGTACTTC. It encodes CASSQEITGYSYEQYF.

This clonotype has a count of ten or more. CDR3 DNA sequence: TGCAGTGCTAGAGACGTATCCGGGAGGCTAAACGAGCAGTACTTC. Protein: CSARDVSGRLNEQYF. J is TRBJ2-7 and V is TRBV20-1; 7 positions match TRBD2. CDR3 size: 15 residues. V lost 0 bases, J lost 5 bases, and 10 bases stayed unmatched. The germline CDR1 and CDR2 sequences are DFQATT and SNEGSKA (reference sequence).

This chain joins TRBV29-1 and TRBJ2-1; 13 bases line up with TRBD2. Germline assignment: CDR1 SQVTM and CDR2 ANQGSEA. V lost 1 base to trimming and J lost 8 bases; unmatched junction nucleotides: 11. This CDR3 spans 17 amino acids. The CDR3 sequence is CSVEVGLAGEIYDEQFF. CDR3 coding DNA: TGCAGCGTTGAAGTAGGACTAGCGGGAGAGATTTATGATGAGCAGTTCTTC.